The 5 T cell receptor beta chains in this list originate from one sample, sequenced in a study of cytomegalovirus exposure and HLA in healthy donors. PCR employed 60 Vbeta and 13 Jbeta primers. Produced via immunoSEQ multiplex PCR; TCRdb's table is partial and in-frame only. This sample yields 85,000 to 100,000 clones, of which about 79% are seen a single time; approximately 3.3% belongs to the top ten. The specimen sequenced was PBMCs. These TCRs come from a male donor in good health and CMV-seropositive.

The chain combines TRBV7-9 with TRBJ2-3; D may be TRBD1 (7 bases). This CDR3 has 15 residues. Germline loops: CDR1 SEHNR, CDR2 FQNEAQ (reference sequence). With 1 base removed from V and 5 bases from J, the gap between germline ends came to 13 bases. DNA of the CDR3: TGTGCCAGCAGCTTAGACCGCCAGGGGGGAGATACGCAGTATTTT. It encodes CASSLDRQGGDTQYF.

The chain has TRBV5-8 and TRBJ2-7; 7 bases map to TRBD1. This CDR3 is built from 10 residues. Germline values: CDR1 SGHTS, CDR2 YDEGEE. J was trimmed by 6 bases and V by 10 bases; bases with no gene match: 4. The CDR3 region has the DNA TGTGCCTCCCCAGGGGGCGAGCAGTACTTC. Residues: CASPGGEQYF.

The chain combines TRBV2 with TRBJ1-2; D ambiguous. The CDR3 is made up of 14 amino acids. From germline, CDR1 is SNHLY and CDR2 FYNNEI. Trimming removed 3 bases at V and 4 bases at J, with 12 bases between. The CDR3 protein is CASSEPPVPYGYTF. The CDR3 DNA reads TGTGCCAGCAGTGAGCCCCCAGTTCCCTATGGCTACACCTTC.

The chain carries TRBV29-1 and TRBJ2-7, with D perhaps TRBD1 (6 bases). The germline CDR1 and CDR2 sequences are SQVTM and ANQGSEA. This CDR3 contains 14 residues. Trimming removed 2 bases at V and 4 bases at J, with 15 bases between. CDR3 nucleotides: TGCAGCGTTGAATTCGGACAGACCTCTTACGAGCAGTACTTC. It is translated as CSVEFGQTSYEQYF.

J is TRBJ1-3 and V is TRBV7-8; D unresolved. V gave up 0 bases and J gave up 3 bases, with 12 bases separating them. CDR3 length equals 16 residues. Germline V gives CDR1 SGHVS, CDR2 FQNEAQ. CDR3 residues: CASSLAPVTLGNTIYF. DNA for the CDR3: TGTGCCAGCAGCTTAGCGCCGGTCACCCTTGGAAACACCATATATTTT.